This T cell receptor beta chain stems from a study of OX40 agonist ivuxolimab in advanced cancers. Overall study context: Dose-escalation cases comprised hepatocellular carcinoma, melanoma, renal cell or head and neck cancer. General study findings and limits: Among some nonresponders, normalized T-cell clonal expansion was also low.

Clones were sequenced by immunoSEQ multiplex PCR, and TCRdb holds only the in-frame ones, with some missing. This table holds 20,000 or so clones, roughly 82% found once. The CDR3 covers 15 residues. The junction had 9 bases not matched to a gene; V was cut back by 4 bases and J by 3 bases. Germline lookup yields CDR1 SGDLS and CDR2 YYNGEE. A note on this clone: Its target is unknown.

The specimen was CD4+ or CD8+ T cells sorted from blood, collected in a trial of the OX40 agonist ivuxolimab. This rearrangement joins TRBV9 to TRBJ2-7; 8 nucleotides line up with TRBD1. This receptor was identified in an adult with an advanced solid tumor such as melanoma, head and neck, liver or kidney cancer. CDR3: CASSPRTGLGYEQYF. The CDR3 DNA reads TGTGCCAGCAGCCCAAGGACAGGGTTGGGCTACGAGCAGTACTTC.